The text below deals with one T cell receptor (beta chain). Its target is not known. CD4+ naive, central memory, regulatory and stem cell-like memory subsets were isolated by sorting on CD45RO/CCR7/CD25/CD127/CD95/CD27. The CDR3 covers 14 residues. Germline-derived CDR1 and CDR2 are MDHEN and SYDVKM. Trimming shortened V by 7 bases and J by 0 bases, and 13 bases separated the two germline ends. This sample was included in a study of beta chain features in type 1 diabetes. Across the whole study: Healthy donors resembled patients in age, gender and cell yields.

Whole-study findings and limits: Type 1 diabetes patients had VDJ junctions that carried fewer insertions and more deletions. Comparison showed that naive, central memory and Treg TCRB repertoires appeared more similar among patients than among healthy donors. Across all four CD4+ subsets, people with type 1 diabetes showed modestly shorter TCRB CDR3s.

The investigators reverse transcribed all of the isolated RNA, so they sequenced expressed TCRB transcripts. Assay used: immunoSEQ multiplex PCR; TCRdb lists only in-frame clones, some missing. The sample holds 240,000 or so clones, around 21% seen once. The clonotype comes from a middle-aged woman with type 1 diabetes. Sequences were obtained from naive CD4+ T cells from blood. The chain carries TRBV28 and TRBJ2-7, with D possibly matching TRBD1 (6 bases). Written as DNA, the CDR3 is TGTGCCAGCATTAGGGACACAAGCTCCTACGAGCAGTACTTC. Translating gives CASIRDTSSYEQYF.